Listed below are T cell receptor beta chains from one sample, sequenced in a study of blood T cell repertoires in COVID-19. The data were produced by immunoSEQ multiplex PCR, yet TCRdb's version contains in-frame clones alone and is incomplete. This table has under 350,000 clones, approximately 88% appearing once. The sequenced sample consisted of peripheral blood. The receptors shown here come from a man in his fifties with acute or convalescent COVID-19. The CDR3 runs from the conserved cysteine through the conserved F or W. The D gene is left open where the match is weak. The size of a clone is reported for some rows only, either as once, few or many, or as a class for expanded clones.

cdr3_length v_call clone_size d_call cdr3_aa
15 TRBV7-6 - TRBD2 CASSGWAGGTDTQYF
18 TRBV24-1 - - CATKEGFTVRGYNQPQHF
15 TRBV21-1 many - CASSKSEGGRQPQHF
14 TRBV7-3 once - CASSRIHATGELFF
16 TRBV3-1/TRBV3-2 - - CASSQQGLGAKNIQYF
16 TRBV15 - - CATSRDKVAGIYGYTF
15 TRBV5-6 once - CASSPARAGANVLTF
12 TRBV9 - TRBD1 CASSRDREGYTF
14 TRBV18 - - CASSPDQGPYEQYF
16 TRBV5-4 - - CASRPTTDRSTDTQYF
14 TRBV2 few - CASSDLGPEQPQHF
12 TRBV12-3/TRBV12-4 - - CASSFFGNIQYF
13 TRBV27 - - CASTPTGRQTQYF
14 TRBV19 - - CASRGRGSSYEQYF
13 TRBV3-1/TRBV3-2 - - CASSRWTAVEAFF
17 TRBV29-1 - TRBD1 CSVVLGQALGGWGGYTF
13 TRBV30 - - CAWSYTRNTEAFF
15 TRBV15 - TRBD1 CATSPQGARRTEAFF
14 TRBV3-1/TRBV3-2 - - CASSQDVMGLEQYF
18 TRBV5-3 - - CARSLRQRRTRKNEKLFF
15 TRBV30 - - CAWGPDLRRGNEQFF
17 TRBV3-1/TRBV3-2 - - CASSQDQANFYTDTQYF
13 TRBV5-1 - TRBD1 CASSGGQGGTIYF
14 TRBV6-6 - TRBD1 CASSRQGPGYGYTF
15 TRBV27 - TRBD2 CASSLGLAGLETQYF
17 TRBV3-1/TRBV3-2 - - CASSQAGMGAGREKLFF
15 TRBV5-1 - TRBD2 CASSRLAGEYNEQFF
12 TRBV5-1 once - CASKLNEGSYTF
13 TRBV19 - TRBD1 CATTGPGGWEQFF
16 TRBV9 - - CASSVRGGANTGELFF
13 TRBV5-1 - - CASSLGQRNIQYF
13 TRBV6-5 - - CASSPRGGLGYTF
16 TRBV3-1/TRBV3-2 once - CASSQRSVIRDNEQFF
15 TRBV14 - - CASSQEGQFGEKLFF
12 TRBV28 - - CASSTAGYEQYF
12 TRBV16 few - CASSQSSQTLHF
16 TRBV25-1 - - CASSELTAATNEKLFF
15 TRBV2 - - CASSEVFSTAGEQFF
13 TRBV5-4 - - CASSVDRAREQFF
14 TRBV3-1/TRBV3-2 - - CASSPSGEVKTQYF
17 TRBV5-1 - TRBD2 CASSRTSGGASGVEQYF
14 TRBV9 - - CASDPGFEPDGYTF
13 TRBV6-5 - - CASRRAVDSEAFF
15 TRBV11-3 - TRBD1 CASSLRGTGPGELFF
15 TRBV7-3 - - CASSPRGGSLEGAFF
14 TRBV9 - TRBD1 CASSPTTGRETQYF
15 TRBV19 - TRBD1 CASSMGDRLNSPLHF
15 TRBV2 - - CASRATGFPTGELFF
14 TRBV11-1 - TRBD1 CASSPGQYNSPLHF
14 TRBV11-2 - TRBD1 CASSPDRVNSPLHF
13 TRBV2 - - CASRDQGNYGYTF
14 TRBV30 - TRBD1 CAWRVGTGAGELFF
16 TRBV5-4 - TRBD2 CASSRGVLAAQETQYF
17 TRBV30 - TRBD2 CACSGLAGGFAYNEQFF
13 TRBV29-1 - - CSVVTTGTDTQYF
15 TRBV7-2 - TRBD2 CASSPAAGGGETQYF